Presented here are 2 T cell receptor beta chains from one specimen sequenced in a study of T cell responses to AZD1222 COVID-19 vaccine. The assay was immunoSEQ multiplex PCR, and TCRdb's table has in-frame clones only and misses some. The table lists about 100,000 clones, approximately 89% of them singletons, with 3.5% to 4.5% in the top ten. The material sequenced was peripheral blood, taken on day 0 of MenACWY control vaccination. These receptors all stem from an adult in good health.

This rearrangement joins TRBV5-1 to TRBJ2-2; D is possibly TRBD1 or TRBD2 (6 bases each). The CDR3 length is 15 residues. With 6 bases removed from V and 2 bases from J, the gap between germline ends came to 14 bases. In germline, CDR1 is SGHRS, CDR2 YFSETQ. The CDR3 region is CASIPGALNTGELFF. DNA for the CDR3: TGCGCCAGCATTCCGGGGGCCCTTAACACCGGGGAGCTGTTTTTT.

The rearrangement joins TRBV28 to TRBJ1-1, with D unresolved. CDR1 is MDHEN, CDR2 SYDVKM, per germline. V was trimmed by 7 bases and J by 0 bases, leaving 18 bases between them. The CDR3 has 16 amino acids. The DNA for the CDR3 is TGTGCCAGCACCTTGGTCCGGGTTGCCTTGAACACTGAAGCTTTCTTT. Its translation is CASTLVRVALNTEAFF.